This T cell receptor beta chain was identified during a study of CD8 T cells in ankylosing spondylitis (dated by TCRdb to the late 2010s). With respect to the entire study: The study profiled T cell receptor beta repertoires in healthy donors and ankylosing spondylitis patients to find disease-linked TCR variants. The whole study cohort included over a hundred healthy donors and 25 ankylosing spondylitis patients. Peripheral blood was sampled, and synovial fluid was additionally collected from ankylosing spondylitis patients.

Overall results and qualifications from the work: The disease-linked clones were reported as significantly enriched in matched synovial fluid samples from ankylosing spondylitis patients. A TCR beta motif of fewer than 10 highly homologous amino acid variants appeared characteristic of blood from ankylosing spondylitis patients. The disease-linked clones showed a CD8+ phenotype and occurred at relatively low frequencies in peripheral blood. Some of the motif variants had been reported before in the synovial fluid and blood of reactive arthritis patients, a finding that suggests common disease-initiation mechanisms.

Sequencing took place on an Illumina HiSeq 2500. Quantitative 5'-RACE with molecular barcodes was used to prepare TCR beta libraries. Under the source paper's analysis protocol: A new computational method, built on a probabilistic model of VDJ rearrangement, was used to identify disease-linked TCR variants. The raw public data were reprocessed by TCRdb itself: fastp quality trimming at Q25, MiXCR clonotype calling, in-frame beta chains only. Each record represents a unique CDR3 protein, reported with the most common genes and DNA among its rows. TCRdb's processing, not the authors' own work, is the source of the V and J calls. The sample data list under 450,000 distinct CDR3 sequences, and 17% of these were observed just once. The top ten clonotypes cover just over 1% of the sample. This clonotype was seen a handful of times. Which antigen it targets is not known. No much larger clonotype is one base removed from it; base qualities were not supplied.

The CDR3, from cysteine to phenylalanine, totals 14 residues. The only DNA kept is the CDR3, 42 bases in frame from the first base. CDR1 and CDR2 (KGHSH, LQKENI) derive from the germline V gene. The V end loses 1 base and the J end loses 1 base, and a stretch of 7 bases separates them. The sequence links TRBV18 to TRBJ1-1, with a weak D call of TRBD1 (5 bases match). The sequenced sample consisted of blood, either unsorted or a sorted T cell fraction (not recorded which). The TCR originated in a male donor with ankylosing spondylitis. The nucleotides read TGTGCCAGCTCACCACAGGGGACGAACACTGAAGCTTTCTTT. The resulting protein is CASSPQGTNTEAFF.